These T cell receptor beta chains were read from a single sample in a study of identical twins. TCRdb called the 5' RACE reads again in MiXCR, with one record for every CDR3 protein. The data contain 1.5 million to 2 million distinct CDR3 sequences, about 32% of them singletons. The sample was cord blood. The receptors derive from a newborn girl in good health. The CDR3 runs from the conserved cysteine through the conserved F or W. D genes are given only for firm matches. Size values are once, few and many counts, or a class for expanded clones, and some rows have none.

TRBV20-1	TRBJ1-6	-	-	TGCAGTGCTAGAGATTTGGGTGCAGGAAATTCACCCCTCCACTTT	CSARDLGAGNSPLHF
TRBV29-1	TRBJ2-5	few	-	TGCAGCGTGGATTCAGCCGCCGCCCTTCGGGAGACCCAGTACTTC	CSVDSAAALRETQYF
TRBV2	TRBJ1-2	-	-	TGTGCCAGCAGAGGGTACCCGGGGTATGGCTACACCTTC	CASRGYPGYGYTF
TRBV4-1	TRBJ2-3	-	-	TGCGCCAGCAGCCAAGATGAGGTTGGCTGGACAGATACGCAGTATTTT	CASSQDEVGWTDTQYF
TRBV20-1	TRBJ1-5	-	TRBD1	TGCAGTGCTACCAAACAGGGGAGCAATCAGCCCCAGCATTTT	CSATKQGSNQPQHF
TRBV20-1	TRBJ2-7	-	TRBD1	TGCAGTGCTACCCCGGACAGGGGATACGAGCAGTACTTC	CSATPDRGYEQYF
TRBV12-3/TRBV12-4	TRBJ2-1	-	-	TGTGCCAGCAGTGGGATCTTCCCTTCGTACAATGAGCAGTTCTTC	CASSGIFPSYNEQFF
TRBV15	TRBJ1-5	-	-	TGTGCCACCAGCAGAGACCGAGCCGAAAGACAGCTCAATCAGCCCCAGCATTTT	CATSRDRAERQLNQPQHF
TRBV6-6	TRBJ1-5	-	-	TGTGCCAGCAGTTACTCGACGGACGGAAATCAGCCCCAGCATTTT	CASSYSTDGNQPQHF
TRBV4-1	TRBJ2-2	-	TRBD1	TGCGCCAGCAGCCCGGGACAGGGCGGGTACACCGGGGAGCTGTTTTTT	CASSPGQGGYTGELFF
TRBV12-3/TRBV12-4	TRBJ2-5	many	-	TGTGCCAGCAGTTTATTCGGGGGCCAAGAGACCCAGTACTTC	CASSLFGGQETQYF
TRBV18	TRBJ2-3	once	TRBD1	TGTGCCAGCTCACCACGCGGGACAGGACCAACTAGCACAGATACGCAGTATTTT	CASSPRGTGPTSTDTQYF
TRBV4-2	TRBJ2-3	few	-	TGTGCCAGCAGCCGACCGGGACTCAGCACAGATACGCAGTATTTT	CASSRPGLSTDTQYF
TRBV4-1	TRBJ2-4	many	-	TGCGCCAGGGTCCGGGACAACGAGCTGAACATTCAGTACTTC	CARVRDNELNIQYF
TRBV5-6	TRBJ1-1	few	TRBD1	TGTGCCAGCAGCCCCATTACCGGGACAGGGGGCTCCTCACGGGACACTGAAGCTTTCTTT	CASSPITGTGGSSRDTEAFF
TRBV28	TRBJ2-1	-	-	TGTGCCAGCACTCTCCCCGCGGCCGGAGGGCCTATTGATGAGCAGTTCTTC	CASTLPAAGGPIDEQFF
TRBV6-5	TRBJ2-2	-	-	TGTGCCAGCAGCCCTAGGGATGTGGTGGACACCGGGGAGCTGTTTTTT	CASSPRDVVDTGELFF
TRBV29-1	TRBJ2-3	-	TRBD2	TGCAGCGTGCCAATCGGGACCGACTACCGACTAGCGGGAGAGACAGATACGCAGTATTTT	CSVPIGTDYRLAGETDTQYF
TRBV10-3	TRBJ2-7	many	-	TGTGCCATCAGTGTCATTGGGGAACAGGCCTCCTACGAGCAGTACTTC	CAISVIGEQASYEQYF
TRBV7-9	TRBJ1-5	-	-	TGTGCCAGCAGCCGTCCGGGTCAGCCCCAGCATTTT	CASSRPGQPQHF
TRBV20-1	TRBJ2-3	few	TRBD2	TGCAGTGCTAGGCCCCTAGCGGGGGGGCGTGATACGCAGTATTTT	CSARPLAGGRDTQYF
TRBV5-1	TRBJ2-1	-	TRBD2	TGCGCCAGCAGCTCTCCGGGACTAGCGTTGAGCTCCTACAATGAGCAGTTCTTC	CASSSPGLALSSYNEQFF
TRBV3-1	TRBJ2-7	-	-	TGTGCCAGCAGCAACCTAAACCTCCCGGGCGAGCAGTACTTC	CASSNLNLPGEQYF
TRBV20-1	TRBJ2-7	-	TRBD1	TGCAGTGCCCCCGCAGGGGGCGGGGACGAGCAGTACTTC	CSAPAGGGDEQYF
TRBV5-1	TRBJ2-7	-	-	TGCGCCAGCAGCCGCGGGATGCCCTACGAGCAGTACTTC	CASSRGMPYEQYF
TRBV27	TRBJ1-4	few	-	TGTGCCAGCAGTACCCGGGCTAATGAAAAACTGTTTTTT	CASSTRANEKLFF
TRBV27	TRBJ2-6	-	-	TGTGCCAGCAGTTGGGTGGGATCTGGGGCCAACGTCCTGACTTTC	CASSWVGSGANVLTF
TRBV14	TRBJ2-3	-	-	TGTGCCAGCAGCTGGGACATCCTTCGCACAGATACGCAGTATTTT	CASSWDILRTDTQYF
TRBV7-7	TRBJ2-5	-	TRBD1	TGTGCCAGCAGTCCAGGCTACGAGACAGGGACGGTCGGGGAGACCCAGTACTTC	CASSPGYETGTVGETQYF
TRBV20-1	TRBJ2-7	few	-	TGCAGTGCTAGTCCTGTGGTTGTCTCCTACGAGCAGTACTTC	CSASPVVVSYEQYF
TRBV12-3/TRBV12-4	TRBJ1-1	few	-	TGTGCCAGCAGTTTAGAGAACAGGGCCCAAGCTTTCTTT	CASSLENRAQAFF
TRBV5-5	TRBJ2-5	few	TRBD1	TGTGCCAGCAGCCCAAGACCTACAGGGGGCCTTTCTCGAGAGACCCAGTACTTC	CASSPRPTGGLSRETQYF
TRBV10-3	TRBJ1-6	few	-	TGTGCCACCCAGAAGGACAGCAATAATTCACCCCTCCACTTT	CATQKDSNNSPLHF
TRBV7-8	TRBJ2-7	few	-	TGTGCCAGCAGCTTTCGGCCGGCAGGGTTCCAGCAGTACTTC	CASSFRPAGFQQYF
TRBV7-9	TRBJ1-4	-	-	TGTGCCAGCAGCCCAGGGGAGGGGGTTGGTGAAAAACTGTTTTTT	CASSPGEGVGEKLFF
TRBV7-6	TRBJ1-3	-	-	TGTGCCAGCAGCTTACGGCAGGCCCCCTCTGGAAACACCATATATTTT	CASSLRQAPSGNTIYF
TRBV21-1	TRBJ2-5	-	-	TGTGCCAGCAGCAAAGGTGGAAGGTTTCGGACCCAGTACTTC	CASSKGGRFRTQYF
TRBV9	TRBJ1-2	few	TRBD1	TGTGCCAGCAGCGCAACCTATACGGGACAGACGCCTGAGTATGGCTACACCTTC	CASSATYTGQTPEYGYTF
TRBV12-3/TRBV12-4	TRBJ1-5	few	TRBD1	TGTGCCAGCAGTCATAGGGACAGGGGATACAATCAGCCCCAGCATTTT	CASSHRDRGYNQPQHF
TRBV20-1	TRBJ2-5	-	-	TGCAGTGCTACCGAGAGCCCCCAAGAGACCCAGTACTTC	CSATESPQETQYF
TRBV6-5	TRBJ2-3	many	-	TGTGCCAGCAGCCTGAATTCGGCAGATACGCAGTATTTT	CASSLNSADTQYF